This T cell receptor (beta chain) was recovered during a study of blood T cells in healthy people across ages. A sample-barcoded 5' primer and a J-beta primer mix were used in a second PCR of about 7 to 12 cycles. One entry per CDR3 protein, called by TCRdb with MiXCR from the 5' RACE reads. The sample holds about 620,000 distinct CDR3 sequences; under 25% are singletons and the top ten take roughly 3.4%. The ends were cut back, 2 bases at V and 6 bases at J, with 8 bases in the middle. Germline CDR1 SNHLY, CDR2 FYNNEI. There are 13 residues in the CDR3. This chain uses TRBV2 with TRBJ2-1; D not certain. The sample consisted of blood. The sequence was obtained from a man between 65 and 85 years old in good health. The CDR3 DNA reads as TGTGCCAGCAGTGAATCTTACGGCAATGAGCAGTTCTTC. Translating gives CASSESYGNEQFF.